The 3 T cell receptor beta chains below all came from one sample that was sequenced in a study of blood T cell repertoires in COVID-19. Method: immunoSEQ multiplex PCR; TCRdb's copy keeps in-frame clones and lacks some. Of 150,000 to 200,000 clones in the sample, under 85% are singletons; the top ten hold approximately 7%. The sequencing sample was made of peripheral blood. The receptors here all came from an elderly man with COVID-19, enrolled during active disease.

The chain links TRBV2 to TRBJ1-6; possible D gene TRBD1, 5 bases. V lost 6 bases, J lost 7 bases, and 16 bases lay in between. Germline CDR1 reads SNHLY; CDR2 reads FYNNEI. The CDR3 extends over 15 amino acids. CDR3 residues: CASSSSGLGNSPLHF. The CDR3, as DNA: TGTGCCAGCAGCTCCTCAGGGCTGGGCAATTCACCCCTCCACTTT.

The chain has TRBV5-1 and TRBJ2-5, with 7 nucleotides matching TRBD1. Losses at the gene ends were 4 bases for V and 1 base for J; bases not matched to a gene: 7. The germline gives CDR1 SGHRS, CDR2 YFSETQ. CDR3 length: 15 residues. The CDR3 here is CASSLRGLSQETQYF. As DNA, the CDR3 is TGCGCCAGCAGCCTTAGGGGGCTTAGCCAAGAGACCCAGTACTTC.

This chain links TRBV2 with TRBJ2-5; no definite D call. Germline V gene data show CDR1 as SNHLY and CDR2 as FYNNEI. The CDR3 covers 14 residues. The germline V and J ends were trimmed by 2 bases and 2 bases, with 9 bases remaining between them. This CDR3 is CASSERNSQETQYF. CDR3 DNA sequence: TGTGCCAGCAGTGAAAGGAACAGTCAAGAGACCCAGTACTTC.